A single sample is the source of the 15 T cell receptor beta chains below, sequenced in a study of blood T cell repertoires in COVID-19. Assay: immunoSEQ multiplex PCR; the TCRdb copy retains only in-frame clones and omits some. The sample includes 210,000 or so clones, roughly 90% seen only once; the top ten take 6.7%. The sequenced sample was peripheral blood. Every receptor here comes from a man between 40 and 49 years old with acute or convalescent COVID-19.

This chain uses TRBV24-1 with TRBJ1-5; D possibly corresponds to TRBD1 (5 bases). CDR1 is KGHDR and CDR2 is SFDVKD in the germline V gene. The CDR3 runs 11 residues. V lost 9 bases, J lost 5 bases, and 7 bases lay in between. The CDR3 DNA is TGTGCCACCGCCAGGGATCAGCCCCAGCATTTT. It yields the protein CATARDQPQHF.

The chain employs TRBV27 and TRBJ2-3; a possible D gene is TRBD1 (6 bases). Per germline, CDR1 MNHEY and CDR2 SMNVEV (reference sequence). V dropped 5 bases and J dropped 0 bases, with 15 bases sitting between them. The CDR3 loop spans 16 amino acids. The DNA for the CDR3 is TGTGCCAGCAGTAAACAGGGTCGACGTAGCACAGATACGCAGTATTTT. Residues: CASSKQGRRSTDTQYF.

The rearrangement joins TRBV6-1 to TRBJ1-1, with D tentatively TRBD1 (5 bases). Trimming took off 2 bases at V and 4 bases at J, with 8 bases between the two ends. CDR3 length equals 13 residues. The germline V gene encodes CDR1 MNHNS and CDR2 SASEGT. The CDR3 sequence: CASSELGVTEAFF. The CDR3 bases are TGTGCCAGCAGTGAACTAGGGGTCACTGAAGCTTTCTTT.

V gene TRBV27 combines with J gene TRBJ1-1; 7 bases agree with TRBD1. Germline lookup yields CDR1 MNHEY and CDR2 SMNVEV (reference sequence). V shed 0 bases, J shed 4 bases, and the junction held 5 bases outside the gene matches. CDR3 length: 15 residues. This chain's CDR3 is CASSLSPTGVTEAFF. DNA of the CDR3: TGTGCCAGCAGTTTATCGCCTACAGGGGTCACTGAAGCTTTCTTT.

The J gene is TRBJ2-5, the V gene TRBV7-2; 9 positions match TRBD1. Germline V gene lookup returns CDR1 SGHTA and CDR2 FQGNSA. CDR3 length equals 15 residues. V was clipped by 6 bases and J by 1 base; unmatched bases: 6. This CDR3 is CASSYDRGSQETQYF. CDR3 DNA sequence: TGTGCCAGCAGTTATGACAGGGGGTCCCAAGAGACCCAGTACTTC.

This chain uses TRBV7-2 with TRBJ2-1, with 11 bases that match TRBD1. Germline V gene data show CDR1 as SGHTA and CDR2 as FQGNSA. The trim removed 5 bases at V and 9 bases at J, leaving 12 bases unmatched. There are 16 residues in the CDR3. In DNA, the CDR3 is TGTGCCAGCAGCCGCTCCGGGACAGGGGGAAGGGGTGAGCAGTTCTTC. It is translated as CASSRSGTGGRGEQFF.

The rearrangement links TRBV7-2 to TRBJ2-5; D uncertain. Per germline, CDR1 SGHTA and CDR2 FQGNSA. Trimming left V 5 bases short and J 5 bases short, with 9 bases between. This CDR3 comprises 12 residues. The CDR3 nucleotides read TGTGCCAGCAGCCTAGGAGCTGAGACCCAGTACTTC. Translation: CASSLGAETQYF.

The chain is built from TRBV9 and TRBJ2-1; maybe TRBD1 (6 bases). Germline loops: CDR1 SGDLS, CDR2 YYNGEE. This CDR3 comprises 15 residues. The ends were cut back, 0 bases at V and 5 bases at J, with 12 bases in the middle. The CDR3 bases are TGTGCCAGCAGCGTAGGGGCAGGGGTGCACAATGAGCAGTTCTTC. This gives the protein CASSVGAGVHNEQFF.

The rearrangement links TRBV25-1 to TRBJ2-5; 10 bases line up with TRBD1. V gave up 3 bases and J gave up 4 bases; unmatched junction bases: 5. Germline CDR1 is MGHDK and CDR2 is SYGVNS. This CDR3 region has 15 residues. As DNA, the CDR3 is TGTGCCAGCAGTGACACTCGGACAGGGGGAGAGACCCAGTACTTC. It translates to CASSDTRTGGETQYF.

This clone has only a few counts. The chain combines TRBV5-1 with TRBJ2-7, with TRBD1 matching 11 bases. CDR1 is SGHRS, CDR2 YFSETQ, per germline. V lost 1 base and J lost 4; bases outside the gene matches: 7. This CDR3 has 16 amino acids. DNA for the CDR3: TGCGCCAGCAGCTTGTTGCCTTGGGACAGGGGGTACGAGCAGTACTTC. Protein sequence: CASSLLPWDRGYEQYF.

V is TRBV4-2 and J is TRBJ1-4, with a weak D call TRBD1 (5 bases). The V gene lost 1 base and the J gene lost 2 bases, with 8 bases spanning the gap. Germline V CDR1 and CDR2: LGHNA, YNFKEQ. This CDR3 comprises 15 residues. The CDR3 reads CASSQGQGTNEKLFF. The CDR3 region has the DNA TGTGCCAGCAGCCAAGGCCAGGGCACTAATGAAAAACTGTTTTTT.

J is TRBJ1-2 and V is TRBV5-6; D uncertain. Germline V gives CDR1 SGHDT, CDR2 YYEEEE. V was pared by 0 bases and J by 4 bases, with 13 bases between. This CDR3 comprises 15 residues. The CDR3 bases are TGTGCCAGCAGCTTGGACCCCAACGAGGGCTATGGCTACACCTTC. It is translated as CASSLDPNEGYGYTF.

This clone was counted once. The chain joins TRBV3-1 (or the pseudogene TRBV3-2) to TRBJ2-5, with a possible D match to TRBD2 (5 bases). This CDR3 has 14 amino acids. V was shortened by 4 bases and J by 3 bases, with 12 bases between the two germline ends. The germline V gene has CDR1 LGHDT and CDR2 YNNKEL (reference sequence). Here the CDR3 DNA reads TGTGCCAGCAGCCCTCGGCGGGCCAAAGAGACCCAGTACTTC. Its protein product is CASSPRRAKETQYF.

The chain combines TRBV12-3 or TRBV12-4 with TRBJ2-7; D is unclear. The CDR3 is 11 residues long. V lost 4 bases to trimming and J lost 2 bases, with 3 bases between them. The CDR3 here is CASSSTYEQYF. CDR3 DNA: TGTGCCAGCAGTTCTACCTACGAGCAGTACTTC.

The genes are TRBV11-2 and TRBJ1-4; D perhaps matches TRBD1 (6 bases). This CDR3 region has 17 residues. Trimming removed 5 bases at V and 0 bases at J, with 16 bases between. Germline-derived CDR1 and CDR2 are SGHAT and FQNNGV. The CDR3 DNA reads TGTGCCAGCAGCCCCGGACAGTCTTCCTCAACTAATGAAAAACTGTTTTTT. Translated, it gives CASSPGQSSSTNEKLFF.